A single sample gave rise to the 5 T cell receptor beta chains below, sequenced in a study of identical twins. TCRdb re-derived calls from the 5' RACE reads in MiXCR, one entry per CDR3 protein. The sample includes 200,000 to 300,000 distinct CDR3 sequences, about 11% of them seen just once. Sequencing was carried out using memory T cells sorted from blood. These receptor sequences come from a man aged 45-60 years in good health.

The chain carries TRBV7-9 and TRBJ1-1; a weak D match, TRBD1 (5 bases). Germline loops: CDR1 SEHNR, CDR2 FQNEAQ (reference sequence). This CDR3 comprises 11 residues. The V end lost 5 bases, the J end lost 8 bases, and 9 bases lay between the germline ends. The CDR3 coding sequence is TGTGCCAGCAGCAAGGGGACGGAAGCTTTCTTT. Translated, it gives CASSKGTEAFF.

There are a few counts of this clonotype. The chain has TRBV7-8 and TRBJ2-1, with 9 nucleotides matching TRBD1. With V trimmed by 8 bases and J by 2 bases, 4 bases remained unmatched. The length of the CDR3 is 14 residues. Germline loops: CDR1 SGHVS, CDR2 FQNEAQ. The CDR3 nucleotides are TGTGCCAGCGGGAGACAGGGGGCCTACAATGAGCAGTTCTTC. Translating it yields CASGRQGAYNEQFF.

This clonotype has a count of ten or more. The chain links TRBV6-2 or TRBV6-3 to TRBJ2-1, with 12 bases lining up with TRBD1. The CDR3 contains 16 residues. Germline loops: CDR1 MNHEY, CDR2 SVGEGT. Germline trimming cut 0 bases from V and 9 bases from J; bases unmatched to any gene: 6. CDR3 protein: CASSYSRDRGLLEQFF. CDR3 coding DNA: TGTGCCAGCAGTTACTCGAGGGACAGGGGGCTACTTGAGCAGTTCTTC.

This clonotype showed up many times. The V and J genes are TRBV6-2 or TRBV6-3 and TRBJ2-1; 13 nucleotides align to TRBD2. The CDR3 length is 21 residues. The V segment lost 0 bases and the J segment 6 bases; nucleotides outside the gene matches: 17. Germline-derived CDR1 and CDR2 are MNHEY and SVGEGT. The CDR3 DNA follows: TGTGCCAGCAGTTACTCGATAGGACTAGCGGGAGCCGCGGGAGCCCTCAATGAGCAGTTCTTC. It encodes CASSYSIGLAGAAGALNEQFF.

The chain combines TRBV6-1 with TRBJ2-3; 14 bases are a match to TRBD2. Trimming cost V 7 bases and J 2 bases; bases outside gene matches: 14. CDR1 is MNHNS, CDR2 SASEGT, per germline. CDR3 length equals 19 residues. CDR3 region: CASIPGLAGARTSTDTQYF. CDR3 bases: TGTGCCAGCATCCCGGGACTAGCGGGAGCCCGCACCTCCACAGATACGCAGTATTTT.